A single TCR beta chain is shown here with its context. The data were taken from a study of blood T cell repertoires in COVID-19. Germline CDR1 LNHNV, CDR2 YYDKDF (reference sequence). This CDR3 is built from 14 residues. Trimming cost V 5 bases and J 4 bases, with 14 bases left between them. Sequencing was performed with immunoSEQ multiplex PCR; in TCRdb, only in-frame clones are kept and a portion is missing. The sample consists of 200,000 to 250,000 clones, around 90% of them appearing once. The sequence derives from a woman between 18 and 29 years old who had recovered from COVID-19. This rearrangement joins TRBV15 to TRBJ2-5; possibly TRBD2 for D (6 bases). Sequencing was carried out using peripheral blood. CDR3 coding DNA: TGTGCCACCAGCTCCCAAGGGCGGGGAGAGACCCAGTACTTC. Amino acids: CATSSQGRGETQYF. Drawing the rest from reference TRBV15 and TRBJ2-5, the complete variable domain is DAMVIQNPRYQVTQFGKPVTLSCSQTLNHNVMYWYQQKSSQAPKLLFHYYDKDFNNEADTPDNFQSRRPNTSFCFLDIRSPGLGDTAMYLCATSSQGRGETQYFGPGTRLLVL.